The next 20 T cell receptor beta chains were all read from a single sample in a study of blood T cells in healthy people across ages. It was with a sample-barcoded 5' primer and a J-beta primer mix that a second PCR of about 6 to 12 cycles was run. TCRdb reprocessed the 5' RACE reads with MiXCR, giving one entry per CDR3 protein. The sample has hundreds of thousands of distinct CDR3 sequences, around three fifths seen once. Sequences were obtained from blood. Receptors were obtained from a man between 60 and 75 years old in good health.

This clonotype occurred a few times. The CDR3 sequence: CASSPPGLGFEQFF. CDR3 nucleotides: TGTGCCAGCAGCCCCCCCGGGTTGGGGTTTGAGCAGTTCTTC. The V call is TRBV7-2, the J call TRBJ2-1; D unclear. The germline V gene encodes CDR1 SGHTA and CDR2 FQGNSA. V was trimmed by 5 bases and J by 9 bases, leaving 17 bases between them. The CDR3 runs 14 residues. Drawing the rest from reference TRBV7-2 and TRBJ2-1, the complete variable domain is GAGVSQSPSNKVTEKGKDVELRCDPISGHTALYWYRQSLGQGLEFLIYFQGNSAPDKSGLPSDRFSAERTGGSVSTLTIQRTQQEDSAVYLCASSPPGLGFEQFFGPGTRLTVL.

This clonotype showed up just once. The chain combines TRBV6-2 or TRBV6-3 with TRBJ2-4; either TRBD1 or TRBD2 may supply D (5 bases each). Germline CDR1 is MNHEY and CDR2 is SVGEGT. CDR3 size: 13 residues. V dropped 5 bases and J dropped 2 bases, with 7 bases sitting between them. Here the CDR3 DNA reads TGTGCCAGCAGTGGGACCCCCAAAAACATTCAGTACTTC. This encodes CASSGTPKNIQYF.

Remarks on this clonotype: An end of the junction differs from the germline gene, which may be a read error. The chain recombines TRBV5-1 with TRBJ2-5; 7 positions agree with TRBD1. Germline CDR1 and CDR2: SGHRS and YFSETQ. The CDR3 is 14 residues long. The CDR3 reads CASSIGTAKETLYF. The CDR3 DNA sequence: TGCGCCAGCAGCATCGGGACAGCAAAAGAGACCCTGTACTTC. The variable domain in full, completed from reference TRBV5-1 and TRBJ2-5, reads KAGVTQTPRYLIKTRGQQVTLSCSPISGHRSVSWYQQTPGQGLQFLFEYFSETQRNKGNFPGRFSGRQFSNSRSEMNVSTLELGDSALYLCASSIGTAKETLYFGPGTRLLVL.

This clonotype was found a few times. This chain links TRBV7-2 with TRBJ2-4; D possibly matches TRBD1 or TRBD2 (6 bases each). The length of the CDR3 is 14 residues. Deletions cut 1 base from V and 8 bases from J, with 12 bases between. CDR1 and CDR2 (germline): SGHTA, FQGNSA. CDR3 loop: CASSLGGAQDIQYF. CDR3 nucleotides: TGTGCCAGCAGCTTAGGGGGGGCGCAAGACATTCAGTACTTC.

Only a few counts were recorded for this clonotype. The genes are TRBV5-1 and TRBJ2-5, with 9 bases lining up with TRBD1. Germline CDR1 is SGHRS and CDR2 is YFSETQ. V lost 0 bases and J lost 5; bases outside the gene matches: 8. The CDR3 is 16 amino acids. CDR3 sequence (DNA): TGCGCCAGCAGCTTGGACAACAGGGGGCGTTCCGAGACCCAGTACTTC. This codes for CASSLDNRGRSETQYF.

The chain recombines TRBV29-1 with TRBJ1-2, with a possible D match to TRBD1 (5 bases). The ends were cut back, 3 bases at V and 4 bases at J, with 12 bases in the middle. The length of the CDR3 is 13 residues. CDR1 and CDR2 (germline): SQVTM, ANQGSEA. The DNA of the CDR3 is TGCAGCGTTGATTTAGGGGCAGCCTATGGCTACACCTTC. Encoded protein: CSVDLGAAYGYTF.

The chain couples TRBV4-1 to TRBJ1-1, with no clear D. The CDR3 has 17 residues. V lost 4 bases and J lost 3, with 21 bases in between. In germline, CDR1 is MGHRA, CDR2 YSYEKL. CDR3 protein: CASSRGRWLERDTEAFF. CDR3 coding DNA: TGCGCCAGCAGCCGAGGGAGGTGGCTGGAACGGGACACTGAAGCTTTCTTT.

The chain carries TRBV20-1 and TRBJ1-2, with no clear D. CDR1 is DFQATT, CDR2 SNEGSKA, per germline (reference sequence). This CDR3 contains 13 residues. The V end was cut by 3 bases, the J end by 1 base, with 9 bases between. CDR3 loop: CSARGALNYGYTF. In DNA form, the CDR3 reads TGCAGTGCTAGGGGCGCACTTAACTATGGCTACACCTTC.

The gene calls are TRBV25-1 and TRBJ2-1, with a weak D call TRBD2 (5 bases). CDR3 length: 17 amino acids. Germline CDR1 reads MGHDK; CDR2 reads SYGVNS. The ends were cut back, 2 bases at V and 7 bases at J, with 21 bases in the middle. CDR3 region: CASSETSRRPFTNEQFF. CDR3 DNA: TGTGCCAGCAGTGAAACTAGTAGGAGGCCCTTTACAAATGAGCAGTTCTTC.

The chain links TRBV5-1 to TRBJ1-2; no definite D call. The CDR3 is 14 amino acids. The germline V gene has CDR1 SGHRS and CDR2 YFSETQ. Trimming cost V 4 bases and J 7 bases, with 17 bases left between them. The CDR3 spells CASSPGRVDGGYTF. The CDR3 DNA follows: TGCGCCAGCAGCCCAGGCCGGGTTGACGGTGGCTACACCTTC.

J is TRBJ2-7 and V is TRBV20-1, with 13 bases fitting TRBD2. The DNA end is a closer match to TRBJ2-5, so the J assignment may be wrong. Germline V gives CDR1 DFQATT, CDR2 SNEGSKA (reference sequence). The CDR3 spans 19 residues. Here the CDR3 DNA reads TGCAGTGCTAGTTCTCCCGGACTAGCGGGGGCCGCCTCGGGTGAGACCCAGTACTTC. Residues: CSASSPGLAGAASGETQYF.

This clonotype was counted a few times. The chain joins TRBV7-2 to TRBJ2-3; D is ambiguous. V was cut by 5 bases and J by 6 bases, with 12 bases left in between. Germline V gives CDR1 SGHTA, CDR2 FQGNSA. CDR3 length: 13 amino acids. The CDR3 DNA is TGTGCCAGCAGCGTCCGAACTGGCGATACGCAGTATTTT. It encodes CASSVRTGDTQYF.

This chain connects TRBV7-9 to TRBJ2-1; D gene ambiguous. The CDR3 contains 14 residues. Trimming shortened V by 10 bases and J by 0 bases, and 13 bases separated the two germline ends. Germline CDR1 SEHNR, CDR2 FQNEAQ (reference sequence). The CDR3 reads CATPPFNSYNEQFF. The CDR3 DNA reads TGTGCCACCCCGCCGTTTAACTCCTACAATGAGCAGTTCTTC.

The DNA for the CDR3 is TGTGCCAGCAGTTTATTCCCAGGAAACATTCAGTACTTC. Translated: CASSLFPGNIQYF. V gene TRBV27 combines with J gene TRBJ2-7; D is unclear. With the DNA end fitting TRBJ2-4 better, the J assignment may be wrong. The CDR3 contains 13 residues. The germline V gene encodes CDR1 MNHEY and CDR2 SMNVEV (reference sequence).

V is TRBV27 and J is TRBJ1-1; 8 bases are a match to TRBD1. Trimming removed 6 bases from V and 4 bases from J; junction bases left unmatched: 7. The germline CDR1 and CDR2 sequences are MNHEY and SMNVEV (reference sequence). This CDR3 has 14 amino acids. Here the CDR3 reads CASRPPRGPTEAFF. In nucleotides, the CDR3 is TGTGCCAGCAGACCGCCCAGGGGGCCCACTGAAGCTTTCTTT.

This clonotype was seen only a few times. The rearrangement uses TRBV5-1 and TRBJ2-1; 8 positions match TRBD1. Germline V lookup: CDR1 SGHRS, CDR2 YFSETQ. V gave up 2 bases and J gave up 4 bases; unmatched junction bases: 2. The CDR3 totals 14 residues. CDR3 in DNA: TGCGCCAGCAGCTTAACAGGGGGGTACAATGAGCAGTTCTTC. Amino acids: CASSLTGGYNEQFF. Using reference TRBV5-1 and TRBJ2-1 for the parts outside the CDR3, the full variable domain is KAGVTQTPRYLIKTRGQQVTLSCSPISGHRSVSWYQQTPGQGLQFLFEYFSETQRNKGNFPGRFSGRQFSNSRSEMNVSTLELGDSALYLCASSLTGGYNEQFFGPGTRLTVL.

The CDR3 spells CASSQGGLDYEQYF. The CDR3 DNA reads TGTGCCAGCAGCCAAGGAGGATTGGACTACGAGCAGTACTTC. The V and J genes are TRBV14 and TRBJ2-7; D is undetermined. The length of the CDR3 is 14 residues. The germline gives CDR1 SGHDN, CDR2 FVKESK. V was pared by 1 base and J by 3 bases, with 10 bases between.

The rearrangement uses TRBV7-9 and TRBJ1-2; D remains unclear. From germline, CDR1 is SEHNR and CDR2 FQNEAQ (reference sequence). The V gene lost 4 bases and the J gene lost 2 bases, with 8 bases spanning the gap. This CDR3 is 13 amino acids long. CDR3 region: CASSSGLNYGYTF. The CDR3 DNA reads TGTGCCAGCAGCTCCGGACTGAACTATGGCTACACCTTC.

The chain joins TRBV3-1 to TRBJ1-4, with a tentative D call TRBD1 (6 bases). In germline, CDR1 is LGHDT, CDR2 YNNKEL (reference sequence). Trimming took off 2 bases at V and 3 bases at J, with 19 bases between the two ends. The CDR3 sequence is 18 residues long. CDR3 loop: CASSQSIGGGAPNEKLFF. CDR3 in DNA: TGTGCCAGCAGCCAATCCATTGGGGGGGGCGCCCCTAATGAAAAACTGTTTTTT. The variable domain in full, with the rest retrieved from reference TRBV3-1 and TRBJ1-4, is DTAVSQTPKYLVTQMGNDKSIKCEQNLGHDTMYWYKQDSKKFLKIMFSYNNKELIINETVPNRFSPKSPDKAHLNLHINSLELGDSAVYFCASSQSIGGGAPNEKLFFGSGTQLSVL.

This chain joins TRBV18 and TRBJ2-3; 8 positions match TRBD2. Germline V gene sequence: CDR1 KGHSH, CDR2 LQKENI. V was clipped by 0 bases and J by 5 bases; unmatched bases: 4. This CDR3 is 15 amino acids long. CDR3 bases: TGTGCCAGCTCACCACCTGGACTAGCCCGAGATACGCAGTATTTT. Translation: CASSPPGLARDTQYF.